What follows is one T cell receptor (beta chain) and its context. The data belong to a study of technical replicates of blood from a handful of donors. Generated by immunoSEQ multiplex PCR, the TCRdb table keeps only in-frame clones and is missing some. The sample lists over 70,000 clones; approximately 96% were seen once. In germline, CDR1 is MNHEY, CDR2 SVGAGI. CDR3 size: 16 residues. Deletions cut 2 bases from V and 3 bases from J, with 16 bases between. The origin of this receptor is a human donor in good health. The J gene is TRBJ1-2, the V gene TRBV6-5; D call uncertain. The sequenced sample was T cells isolated from PBMCs. The CDR3 loop reads CASSYQAEEIYYGYTF. The CDR3 DNA reads TGTGCCAGCAGTTACCAAGCGGAGGAGATTTACTATGGCTACACCTTC.